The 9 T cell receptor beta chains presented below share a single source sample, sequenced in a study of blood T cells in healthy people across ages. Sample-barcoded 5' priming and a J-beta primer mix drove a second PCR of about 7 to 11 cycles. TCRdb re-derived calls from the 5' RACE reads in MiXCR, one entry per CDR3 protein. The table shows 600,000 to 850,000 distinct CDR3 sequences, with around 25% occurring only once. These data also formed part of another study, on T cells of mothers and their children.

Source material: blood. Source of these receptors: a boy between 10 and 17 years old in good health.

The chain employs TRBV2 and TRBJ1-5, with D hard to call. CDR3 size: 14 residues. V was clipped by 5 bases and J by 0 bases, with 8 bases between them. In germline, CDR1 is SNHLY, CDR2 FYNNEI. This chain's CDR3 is CASSRRYSNQPQHF. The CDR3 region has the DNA TGTGCCAGCAGTAGACGGTATAGCAATCAGCCCCAGCATTTT. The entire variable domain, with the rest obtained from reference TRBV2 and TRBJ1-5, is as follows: EPEVTQTPSHQVTQMGQEVILRCVPISNHLYFYWYRQILGQKVEFLVSFYNNEISEKSEIFDDQFSVERPDGSNFTLKIRSTKLEDSAMYFCASSRRYSNQPQHFGDGTRLSIL.

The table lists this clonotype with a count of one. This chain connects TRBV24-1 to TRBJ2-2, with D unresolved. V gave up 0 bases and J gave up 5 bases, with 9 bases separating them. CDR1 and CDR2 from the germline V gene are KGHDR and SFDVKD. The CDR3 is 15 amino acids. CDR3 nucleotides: TGTGCCACCAGTGATTTGCACCATTCTACCGGGGAGCTGTTTTTT. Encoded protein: CATSDLHHSTGELFF.

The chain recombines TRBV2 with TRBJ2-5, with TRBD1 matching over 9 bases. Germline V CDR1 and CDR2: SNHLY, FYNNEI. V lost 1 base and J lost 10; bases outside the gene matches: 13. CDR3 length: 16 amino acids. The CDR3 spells CASSEVSGDRDPDQYF. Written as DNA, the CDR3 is TGTGCCAGCAGTGAAGTATCTGGGGACAGGGACCCGGACCAGTACTTC.

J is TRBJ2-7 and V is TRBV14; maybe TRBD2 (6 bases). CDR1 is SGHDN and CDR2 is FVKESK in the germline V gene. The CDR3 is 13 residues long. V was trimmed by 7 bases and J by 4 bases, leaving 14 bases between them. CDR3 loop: CASKFSGDYEQYF. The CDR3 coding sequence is TGTGCCAGCAAATTTTCGGGGGATTACGAGCAGTACTTC.

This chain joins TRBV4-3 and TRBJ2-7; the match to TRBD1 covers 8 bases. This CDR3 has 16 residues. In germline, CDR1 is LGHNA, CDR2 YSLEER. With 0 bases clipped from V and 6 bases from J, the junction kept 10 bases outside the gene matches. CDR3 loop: CASSQDWDRSLAEQYF. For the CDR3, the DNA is TGCGCCAGCAGCCAAGATTGGGACAGGTCTCTTGCCGAGCAGTACTTC.

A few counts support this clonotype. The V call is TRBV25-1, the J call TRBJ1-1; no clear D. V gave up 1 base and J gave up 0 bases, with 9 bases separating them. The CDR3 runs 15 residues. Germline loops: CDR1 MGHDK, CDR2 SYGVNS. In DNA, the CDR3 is TGTGCCAGCAGTGAATCTGGTGTAATGAACACTGAAGCTTTCTTT. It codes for CASSESGVMNTEAFF.

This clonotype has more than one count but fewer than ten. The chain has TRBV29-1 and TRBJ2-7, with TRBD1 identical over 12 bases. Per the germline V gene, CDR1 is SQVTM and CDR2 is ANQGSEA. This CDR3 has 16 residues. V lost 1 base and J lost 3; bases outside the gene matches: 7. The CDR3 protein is CSVEAGQGASGYEQYF. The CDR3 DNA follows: TGCAGCGTTGAAGCGGGACAGGGGGCGTCAGGCTACGAGCAGTACTTC.

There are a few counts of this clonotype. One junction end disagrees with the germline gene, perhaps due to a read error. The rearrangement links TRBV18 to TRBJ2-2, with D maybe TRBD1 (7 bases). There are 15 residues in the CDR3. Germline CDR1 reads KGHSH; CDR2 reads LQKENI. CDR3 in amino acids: CASSPIQGNTGGLFF. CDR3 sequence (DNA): TGTGCCAGCTCACCCATACAGGGGAACACCGGGGGGCTGTTTTTT.

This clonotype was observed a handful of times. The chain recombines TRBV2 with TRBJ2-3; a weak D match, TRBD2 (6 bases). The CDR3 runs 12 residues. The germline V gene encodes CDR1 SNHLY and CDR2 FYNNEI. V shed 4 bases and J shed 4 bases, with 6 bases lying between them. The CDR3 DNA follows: TGTGCCAGCAGTGGGGAGGCAGATACGCAGTATTTT. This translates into CASSGEADTQYF.